A selection of T cell receptor beta chains follows, all from one sample in a study of OX40 agonist ivuxolimab in advanced cancers. Produced via immunoSEQ multiplex PCR; TCRdb's table is partial and in-frame only. Of about 79,000 clones listed, more than 90% were seen once; the top ten hold more than 5.5%. This specimen consisted of CD4+ or CD8+ T cells sorted from blood, obtained in a trial of the OX40 agonist ivuxolimab. These receptors came from an adult with an advanced solid tumor such as melanoma, head and neck, liver or kidney cancer. Each CDR3 is given with its conserved first and last residue. Each record gives: V gene, D gene, J gene, clone size, CDR3 DNA, CDR3 protein. A D gene is named only where the DNA matches it firmly. Clone sizes are given selectively: once, few, many, or a class where the clone is expanded.

>TRBV6-1|.|TRBJ2-7|.
TGTGCCAGCAGCTTACAGGAGTTATCCTACGAGCAGTACTTC
CASSLQELSYEQYF
>TRBV6-1|.|TRBJ2-2|.
TGTGCCAGCAGGCGACACGGAAACACCGGGGAGCTGTTTTTT
CASRRHGNTGELFF
>TRBV10-3|.|TRBJ1-2|.
TGTGCCATCAGTGAGTCGGGGATTTGGGGCTACACCTTC
CAISESGIWGYTF
>TRBV4-1|.|TRBJ2-6|.
TGCGCCAGCAGCCCCGGGGTAACTGGGGCCAACGTCCTGACTTTC
CASSPGVTGANVLTF
>TRBV5-4|.|TRBJ2-3|.
TGTGCCAGCAGAATTTGGGCCACGGGGAGGATCCCAGATACGCAGTATTTT
CASRIWATGRIPDTQYF
>TRBV19|TRBD1|TRBJ2-2|.
TGTGCCAGTAGTAAACAGGGGGCTTTAAGACCTGGGGAGCTGTTTTTT
CASSKQGALRPGELFF
>TRBV7-2|.|TRBJ2-2|once
TGTGCCAGCAGCCCCCCGGGCGGGGAGCTGTTTTTT
CASSPPGGELFF
>TRBV27|.|TRBJ2-1|.
TGTGCCAGCAGTTTGAGTGTTCGCGGGCTGGGATACAATGAGCAGTTCTTC
CASSLSVRGLGYNEQFF
>TRBV5-4|.|TRBJ1-4|once
TGTGCCAGCAGCTTGGGTGTGAGGGCCGGGGATGAAAAACTGTTTTTT
CASSLGVRAGDEKLFF
>TRBV28|.|TRBJ1-4|once
TGTGCCAGCAGTCCCTTAGTAGAAAAACTGTTTTTT
CASSPLVEKLFF
>TRBV4-2|TRBD2|TRBJ2-4|.
TGTGCCAGCAGCCAAGAACTAGCGGGGGTAGCCAAAAACATTCAGTACTTC
CASSQELAGVAKNIQYF
>TRBV27|TRBD1|TRBJ2-1|.
TGTGCCAGCAGTCCCTGGGGACAGAGCCATGAGCAGTTCTTC
CASSPWGQSHEQFF
>TRBV5-1|.|TRBJ1-2|once
TGCGCCAGCAGGACCGGGACCGCGAACTATGGCTACACCTTC
CASRTGTANYGYTF
>TRBV11-3|.|TRBJ2-3|.
TGTGCCAGCAGCTCCGGACGAAGCACAGATACGCAGTATTTT
CASSSGRSTDTQYF
>TRBV5-1|TRBD1|TRBJ1-1|.
TGCGCCAGCAGTCCCGGGACAGGGAACACTGAAGCTTTCTTT
CASSPGTGNTEAFF
>TRBV29-1|.|TRBJ2-1|once
TGCAGCGTTAAGAAGGTGACGATGAGCTCCTACAATGAGCAGTTCTTC
CSVKKVTMSSYNEQFF
>TRBV20-1|TRBD2|TRBJ2-5|.
TGCAGTCTCCGGGGGGAAGGGACCCAGTACTTC
CSLRGEGTQYF
>TRBV21-1|.|TRBJ1-4|once
TGTGCCAGCACCCCGGACAGGGAATATACTAATGAAAAACTGTTTTTT
CASTPDREYTNEKLFF
>TRBV4-1|TRBD2|TRBJ2-7|.
TGCGCCAGCAGCCAAGAGAGGCTAGCGGGAGTTCTCGAGCAGTACTTC
CASSQERLAGVLEQYF
>TRBV6-5|.|TRBJ2-2|.
TGTGCCAGCAGTTACATTACAGGGTCCCCCGGGGAGCTGTTTTTT
CASSYITGSPGELFF
>TRBV19|.|TRBJ1-5|.
TGTGCCAGTAGTATAATGGGGCAGGGTAATCAGCCCCAGCATTTT
CASSIMGQGNQPQHF
>TRBV30|.|TRBJ1-2|.
TGTGCCTGGAGGGAGGCAGGTCCCACCCTCTATGGCTACACCTTC
CAWREAGPTLYGYTF
>TRBV29-1|TRBD1|TRBJ1-5|.
TGCAGCGTGGGCCAGGGGACAGACCAGCCCCAGCATTTT
CSVGQGTDQPQHF
>TRBV11-2|.|TRBJ1-4|.
TGTGCCAGCAGCTTCTCCGGGAAACTGTTTTTT
CASSFSGKLFF
>TRBV4-1|TRBD1|TRBJ2-7|.
TGCGCCAGCAGCCAAGGTTGGGACAGTTCGACCTACGAGCAGTACTTC
CASSQGWDSSTYEQYF
>TRBV6-5|.|TRBJ2-5|.
TGTGCCAGCAAGAAGTATGGGACCCAGTACTTC
CASKKYGTQYF
>TRBV9|.|TRBJ2-1|.
TGTGCCAGCAGCGTAGGGCCGGGAGAGTACAATGAGCAGTTCTTC
CASSVGPGEYNEQFF
>TRBV5-1|.|TRBJ2-7|.
TGCGCCAGCAGCTTGGCCGGACAGGAGGAGGGCTACGAGCAGTACTTC
CASSLAGQEEGYEQYF
>TRBV2|TRBD2|TRBJ2-7|.
TGTGCCAGCTTACCCCCAGGCCTAGCGGGAGGGCCGTACGAGCAGTACTTC
CASLPPGLAGGPYEQYF
>TRBV18|TRBD1|TRBJ1-5|.
TGTGCCAGCTCACCACCGGGACAGGGTGGTCAGCCCCAGCATTTT
CASSPPGQGGQPQHF
>TRBV11-2|.|TRBJ2-2|.
TGTGCCAGCAGTAGATCTAGGGGCCTCGGGGAGCTGTTTTTT
CASSRSRGLGELFF
>TRBV30|TRBD2|TRBJ2-1|.
TGTGCCTGGAGTGAAGGGACTAGGCTGGCCTATGAGCAGTTCTTC
CAWSEGTRLAYEQFF
>TRBV4-1|.|TRBJ2-3|.
TGCGCCAGCAGCCCGAGCCGGAGTTCTAGCACAGATACGCAGTATTTT
CASSPSRSSSTDTQYF
>TRBV2|.|TRBJ2-1|.
TGTGCCAGCAGATCAGGGGCCGTGAATGAGCAGTTCTTC
CASRSGAVNEQFF
>TRBV7-7|TRBD1|TRBJ2-5|.
TGTGCTAGCAGCCCCGGGGTAGGGGGCAAAGAGACCCAGTACTTC
CASSPGVGGKETQYF
>TRBV9|TRBD2|TRBJ2-5|.
TGTGCCAGCAGCGTGATGGGACTAGCGGGAGGGTTAGGGACCCAGTACTTC
CASSVMGLAGGLGTQYF
>TRBV19|.|TRBJ1-5|.
TGTGCCAGTAGTATAGATCACAGAAGGGTTAATCAGCCCCAGCATTTT
CASSIDHRRVNQPQHF